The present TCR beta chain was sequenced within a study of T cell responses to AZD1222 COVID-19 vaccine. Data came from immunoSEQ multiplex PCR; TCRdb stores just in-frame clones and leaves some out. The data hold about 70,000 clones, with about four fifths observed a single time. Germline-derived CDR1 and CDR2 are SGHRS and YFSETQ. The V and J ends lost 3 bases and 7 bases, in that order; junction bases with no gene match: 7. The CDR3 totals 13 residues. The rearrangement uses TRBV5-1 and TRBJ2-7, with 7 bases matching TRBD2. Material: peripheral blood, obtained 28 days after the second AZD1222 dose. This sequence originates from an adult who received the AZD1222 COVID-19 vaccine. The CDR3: CASSSDGEGEQYF. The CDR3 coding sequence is TGCGCCAGCAGCTCGGACGGGGAGGGTGAGCAGTACTTC.